This T cell receptor (beta chain) was identified during a study of blood T cells in healthy people across ages. For the second PCR, which ran for about 7 to 12 cycles, a sample-barcoded 5' primer and a J-beta primer mix were used. TCRdb reprocessed the 5' RACE reads via MiXCR and lists one record per CDR3 protein. The sample yields about a million distinct CDR3 sequences, 51% seen once. Germline V CDR1 and CDR2: DFQATT, SNEGSKA (reference sequence). Trimming took 6 bases from V and 6 from J; bases not matched to a gene: 9. The CDR3 spans 14 residues. Sequencing was performed on blood. This receptor was obtained from an older woman in good health. The rearrangement uses TRBV20-1 and TRBJ2-7, with TRBD2 identical over 12 bases. The CDR3 spells CSAAASGRAREQYF. In DNA, the CDR3 is TGCAGTGCCGCTGCTAGCGGGAGGGCCCGCGAGCAGTACTTC.